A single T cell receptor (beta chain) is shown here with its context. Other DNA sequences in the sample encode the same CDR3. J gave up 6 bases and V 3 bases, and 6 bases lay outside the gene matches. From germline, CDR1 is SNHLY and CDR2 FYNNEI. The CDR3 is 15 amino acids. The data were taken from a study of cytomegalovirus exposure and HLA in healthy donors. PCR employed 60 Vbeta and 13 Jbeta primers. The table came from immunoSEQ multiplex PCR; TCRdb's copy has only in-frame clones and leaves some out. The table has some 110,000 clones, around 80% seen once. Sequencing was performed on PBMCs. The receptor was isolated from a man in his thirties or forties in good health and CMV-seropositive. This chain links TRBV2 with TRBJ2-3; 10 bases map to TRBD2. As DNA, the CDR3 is TGTGCCAGCAGTGAGGAAGCGGGGGGGCCCGATACGCAGTATTTT. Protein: CASSEEAGGPDTQYF.